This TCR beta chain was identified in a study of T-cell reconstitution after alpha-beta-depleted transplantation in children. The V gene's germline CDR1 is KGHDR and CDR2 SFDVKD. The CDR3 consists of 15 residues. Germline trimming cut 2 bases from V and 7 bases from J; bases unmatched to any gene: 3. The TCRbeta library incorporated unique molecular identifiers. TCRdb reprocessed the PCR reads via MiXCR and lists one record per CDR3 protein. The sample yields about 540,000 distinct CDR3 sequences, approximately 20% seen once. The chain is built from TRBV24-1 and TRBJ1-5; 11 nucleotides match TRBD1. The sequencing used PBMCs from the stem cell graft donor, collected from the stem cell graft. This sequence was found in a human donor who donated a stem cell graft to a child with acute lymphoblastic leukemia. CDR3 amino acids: CATSDSWDRGQPQHF. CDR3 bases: TGTGCCACCAGTGATTCGTGGGACAGGGGGCAGCCCCAGCATTTT.